This T cell receptor (beta chain) derives from a study of T cell responses to AZD1222 COVID-19 vaccine. Notes on the study in general: Nearly half of spike-specific TCRs reportedly target variant regions that are unmutated in the B.1.351 and B.1.1.7 variants. A mostly white British donor set with more females was recruited, and clonal diversity was possibly underestimated. Across the whole spike, CD4 TCRs peaked at regions 160-218 and 743-854.

On this clone itself: What it recognizes is unknown.

The germline V gene has CDR1 SEHNR and CDR2 FQNEAQ (reference sequence). The CDR3 is 14 residues long. V lost 7 bases and J lost 6; bases outside the gene matches: 11. Profiling relied on immunoSEQ multiplex PCR, and the TCRdb table lists in-frame clones only, not all of them. The sample lists approximately 150,000 clones; roughly nine tenths were seen once. The sequence derives from an adult who received the AZD1222 COVID-19 vaccine. The sample here was peripheral blood, taken 28 days after the second AZD1222 dose. The chain carries TRBV7-9 and TRBJ2-7; 8 nucleotides match TRBD1. CDR3 nucleotide sequence: TGTGCCAGCACCCAGGAGGGCAGGGGGCGCGAGCAGTACTTC. It yields the protein CASTQEGRGREQYF.